Reported below is one T cell receptor (beta chain). Amplification started from genomic DNA. Multiplex PCR with 30 forward and 13 reverse primers amplified the TCR beta CDR3. TCRdb processed the multiplex PCR reads anew with MiXCR; each CDR3 protein has one entry. The sample includes a few hundred thousand distinct CDR3 sequences, approximately 45% of them seen just once. The CDR3 covers 15 residues. Germline loops: CDR1 MDHEN, CDR2 SYDVKM. V was shortened by 4 bases and J by 4 bases, with 17 bases between the two germline ends. This record comes from a study of type 1 and type 2 diabetes patients. Study background: Across the study, 18,976,912 paired-end reads were produced.

The gene calls are TRBV28 and TRBJ2-7, with TRBD2 as a possible D gene (5 bases). This TCR came from a man aged 18-30 years with type 2 diabetes. What was sequenced was peripheral blood mononuclear cells (PBMCs). The CDR3, as DNA: TGTGCCAGCAGTTCTCCGGGAACAGCTCCTTACGAGCAGTACTTC. Protein: CASSSPGTAPYEQYF.